This is a list of T cell receptor beta chains from one sample in a study of molecular identifiers for immune sequencing clone quantification. TCRdb reprocessed the PCR reads with MiXCR, giving one entry per CDR3 protein. The sample lists over 550,000 distinct CDR3 sequences; 25% were seen once. The sequencing input was naive CD8+ T cells from blood, with Jurkat cell RNA spiked in. These receptors all come from a human donor in good health. Some libraries in this study had Jurkat cell RNA spiked in. The CDR3 runs from the conserved cysteine through the conserved F or W. The D gene is left open where the match is weak. Not all rows give a size; the values are once, few, many and, for expanded clones, a class.

-	TRBV4-1	TRBJ2-5	TRBD2	CARSQQRGQEPQYF	TGCGCCCGCAGCCAGCAGCGGGGCCAAGAGCCCCAGTACTTC
few	TRBV27	TRBJ1-2	-	CASSPLPPGYEGGYTF	TGTGCCAGCAGTCCCCTCCCCCCAGGGTACGAAGGTGGCTACACCTTC
many	TRBV29-1	TRBJ2-7	TRBD1	CSVRTGDAYEQYF	TGCAGCGTCCGGACAGGTGATGCCTACGAGCAGTACTTC
few	TRBV19	TRBJ2-5	-	CASKKPQRETQYF	TGTGCCAGTAAGAAACCCCAGAGGGAGACCCAGTACTTC
few	TRBV27	TRBJ2-1	TRBD2	CASSLLGPRTSGDEQFF	TGTGCCAGCAGTTTGCTGGGGCCTCGTACTAGCGGCGATGAGCAGTTCTTC
-	TRBV12-3/TRBV12-4	TRBJ2-7	TRBD1	CASSLYSTGGGYEQYF	TGTGCCAGCAGTCTATACTCGACAGGGGGCGGGTACGAGCAGTACTTC
many	TRBV27	TRBJ1-1	-	CASIAGGRGGTEAFF	TGTGCCAGCATCGCGGGGGGCCGAGGGGGCACTGAAGCTTTCTTT
-	TRBV7-9	TRBJ1-5	-	CASSLVRGGLAQEPQHF	TGTGCCAGCAGCTTAGTTCGAGGAGGGTTGGCCCAGGAGCCCCAGCATTTT
-	TRBV12-3/TRBV12-4	TRBJ2-7	-	CASSFVGGFGQYF	TGTGCCAGCAGTTTCGTGGGGGGATTCGGGCAGTACTTC
-	TRBV6-5	TRBJ2-7	TRBD1	CASSWAGTGVPYEQYF	TGTGCCAGCAGTTGGGCCGGGACAGGGGTTCCTTACGAGCAGTACTTC
-	TRBV12-3/TRBV12-4	TRBJ2-1	TRBD1	CASSPGTGPSNEQCF	TGTGCCAGCAGTCCCGGGACAGGGCCGAGCAATGAGCAGTGCTTC
many	TRBV7-6	TRBJ2-5	-	CASSLMLREETQYF	TGTGCCAGCAGCTTAATGCTCAGAGAAGAGACCCAGTACTTC
many	TRBV4-1	TRBJ1-5	-	CASSPYMQQSAGPQHF	TGCGCCAGCAGCCCATATATGCAACAGTCGGCAGGGCCCCAGCATTTT
few	TRBV27	TRBJ1-1	-	CASSTPGGGGTEAFF	TGTGCCAGCAGTACCCCCGGGGGAGGGGGCACTGAAGCTTTCTTT
many	TRBV7-9	TRBJ1-1	-	CASAQGDTEAFF	TGTGCCTCCGCCCAGGGTGACACTGAAGCTTTCTTT
few	TRBV7-2	TRBJ1-4	-	CASSYLGTNEKLFF	TGTGCCAGCAGCTACCTAGGGACAAATGAAAAACTGTTTTTT
many	TRBV7-9	TRBJ2-5	TRBD2	CASSPRDYNQETQYF	TGTGCCAGCAGCCCCCGGGACTACAATCAAGAGACCCAGTACTTC
-	TRBV9	TRBJ2-5	-	CARSVGSQGLQETQYF	TGTGCCCGCAGCGTAGGGTCCCAGGGACTCCAAGAGACCCAGTACTTC
few	TRBV11-2	TRBJ2-5	-	CASQQSGGGLETQYF	TGTGCCAGCCAACAGAGTGGGGGGGGCCTTGAGACCCAGTACTTC
-	TRBV4-3	TRBJ2-7	-	CASSQDRIRGLEQYF	TGCGCCAGCAGCCAAGATAGGATTAGGGGTCTCGAGCAGTACTTC